These 16 T cell receptor beta chains share one sample of origin, sequenced in a study of human T cells and chemical hapten exposure. The time point denotes: patch test 2, 6 weeks after DPC sensitization. This sample's treatment: therapeutic diphenylcyclopropenone sensitization with weekly scalp DPC. Each CDR3 protein is one row after TCRdb ran MiXCR on the RACE reads. The sample has hundreds of thousands of distinct CDR3 sequences, around 6% seen once. The sample was whole blood, taken in connection with sensitization to the hapten diphenylcyclopropenone (DPC). The receptors come from a woman aged 18-29 years with alopecia areata. Some clones in this sample may be carry-over from other donors' samples.

This clonotype was seen a handful of times. The gene calls are TRBV4-1 and TRBJ2-5, with unresolved D. V dropped 1 base and J dropped 5 bases, with 8 bases sitting between them. Germline CDR1 and CDR2: MGHRA and YSYEKL. The CDR3 covers 13 residues. The CDR3 DNA follows: TGCGCCAGCAGCCAAGCCCCGATTGAGACCCAGTACTTC. It specifies CASSQAPIETQYF.

This clonotype was recorded a few times. The V call is TRBV23-1, the J call TRBJ1-5, with D hard to call. TRBV23-1 is designated an ORF whose function remains uncertain. The CDR3 is 16 amino acids. Trimming removed 2 bases at V and 4 bases at J, with 15 bases between. In DNA form, the CDR3 reads TGCGCCAGCAGTCAACCCAGTACGACCTCGAATCAGCCCCAGCATTTT. Protein product: CASSQPSTTSNQPQHF.

This CDR3 is CASSPRPAPDTQYF. DNA for the CDR3: TGTGCCAGCAGCCCTCGGCCCGCCCCAGATACGCAGTATTTT. The chain couples TRBV7-2 to TRBJ2-3; D not certain. Trimming took off 5 bases at V and 4 bases at J, with 13 bases between the two ends. CDR1 is SGHTA and CDR2 is FQGNSA in the germline V gene. The CDR3 totals 14 residues.

This chain connects TRBV6-2 or TRBV6-3 to TRBJ2-1; 12 bases map to TRBD2. The CDR3 consists of 15 residues. V dropped 5 bases and J dropped 7; count of bases not matched to a gene: 6. The germline gives CDR1 MNHEY, CDR2 SVGEGT. CDR3 sequence reads: CASSATSGGWNEQFF. The CDR3 DNA reads TGTGCCAGCAGTGCGACTAGCGGGGGCTGGAATGAGCAGTTCTTC.

This clonotype appeared a few times. The rearrangement links TRBV20-1 to TRBJ2-4; D is ambiguous. There are 16 residues in the CDR3. The germline gives CDR1 DFQATT, CDR2 SNEGSKA (reference sequence). V was trimmed by 1 base and J by 0 bases, leaving 13 bases between them. CDR3 DNA sequence: TGCAGTGCTAGAGGTTCCGGTCATCTAGCCAAAAACATTCAGTACTTC. Translated: CSARGSGHLAKNIQYF.

This clonotype was counted a few times. J is TRBJ2-1 and V is TRBV24-1; 10 bases are shared with TRBD2. Germline V lookup: CDR1 KGHDR, CDR2 SFDVKD. Trimming cost V 4 bases and J 7 bases; bases outside gene matches: 3. The CDR3 has 14 amino acids. The CDR3 reads CATSDPSGGNEQFF. CDR3 coding DNA: TGTGCCACCAGTGACCCTAGCGGGGGAAATGAGCAGTTCTTC.

This clonotype was seen many times. The chain couples TRBV27 to TRBJ2-3; the match to TRBD2 covers 12 bases. Germline V gives CDR1 MNHEY, CDR2 SMNVEV (reference sequence). The CDR3 covers 14 residues. V dropped 6 bases and J dropped 5; count of bases not matched to a gene: 3. CDR3 DNA: TGTGCCAGCAGGAGACTAGCGGGGGTAGATACGCAGTATTTT. Its translation: CASRRLAGVDTQYF.

The rearrangement joins TRBV3-1 to TRBJ2-7; D is unresolved. The length of the CDR3 is 12 residues. V was cut by 2 bases and J by 7 bases, with 9 bases left in between. Germline V gene data show CDR1 as LGHDT and CDR2 as YNNKEL (reference sequence). The CDR3 sequence: CASSQRVAEQYF. The CDR3 DNA sequence: TGTGCCAGCAGCCAACGCGTGGCTGAGCAGTACTTC.

There are many counts of this clonotype. The chain recombines TRBV20-1 with TRBJ1-2, with 8 bases lining up with TRBD1. The CDR3 consists of 12 residues. The trim removed 3 bases at V and 8 bases at J, leaving 5 bases unmatched. Germline V CDR1 and CDR2: DFQATT, SNEGSKA (reference sequence). The CDR3 spells CSASEQGVGYTF. The CDR3 DNA reads TGCAGTGCTAGTGAACAGGGGGTAGGCTACACCTTC.

The table lists this clonotype with many counts. CDR3 protein: CASSLGRSDTQYF. Written as DNA, the CDR3 is TGTGCCAGCAGCTTAGGTCGATCAGATACGCAGTATTTT. The chain combines TRBV11-2 with TRBJ2-3, with D uncertain. The CDR3 runs to 13 residues. Germline values: CDR1 SGHAT, CDR2 FQNNGV. The germline V and J ends were trimmed by 1 base and 4 bases, with 6 bases remaining between them. Based on the CDR3 plus reference TRBV11-2 and TRBJ2-3, the full variable domain is EAGVAQSPRYKIIEKRQSVAFWCNPISGHATLYWYQQILGQGPKLLIQFQNNGVVDDSQLPKDRFSAERLKGVDSTLKIQPAKLEDSAVYLCASSLGRSDTQYFGPGTRLTVL.

The CDR3 loop is CASISTDTQYF. Here the CDR3 DNA reads TGTGCCAGCATAAGCACAGATACGCAGTATTTT. This rearrangement joins TRBV7-9 to TRBJ2-3; D unresolved. Trimming shortened V by 7 bases and J by 0 bases, and 2 bases separated the two germline ends. This CDR3 comprises 11 residues. Germline V CDR1 and CDR2: SEHNR, FQNEAQ (reference sequence).

This clonotype appeared a few times. The V and J genes are TRBV3-1 and TRBJ1-2; weak D call: TRBD1 (6 bases). This CDR3 spans 15 amino acids. The ends were cut back, 1 base at V and 4 bases at J, with 13 bases in the middle. Germline V gene lookup returns CDR1 LGHDT and CDR2 YNNKEL (reference sequence). CDR3: CASSQVGGLGYGYTF. The CDR3 DNA reads TGTGCCAGCAGCCAAGTTGGGGGGCTCGGCTATGGCTACACCTTC. The variable domain in full, completed from reference TRBV3-1 and TRBJ1-2, reads DTAVSQTPKYLVTQMGNDKSIKCEQNLGHDTMYWYKQDSKKFLKIMFSYNNKELIINETVPNRFSPKSPDKAHLNLHINSLELGDSAVYFCASSQVGGLGYGYTFGSGTRLTVV.

The genes are TRBV29-1 and TRBJ2-3; unclear D gene. Per germline, CDR1 SQVTM and CDR2 ANQGSEA. With 6 bases removed from V and 0 bases from J, the gap between germline ends came to 16 bases. The CDR3 sequence is 15 residues long. The CDR3 DNA reads as TGCAGCGTGTACGAATGGCATACTAGCACAGATACGCAGTATTTT. Amino acid sequence: CSVYEWHTSTDTQYF.

This clonotype has ten or more counts. This chain links TRBV29-1 with TRBJ2-3, with D perhaps being TRBD1 or TRBD2 (5 bases each). V lost 8 bases, J lost 4 bases, and 19 bases lay in between. Looked up from germline, CDR1 is SQVTM and CDR2 is ANQGSEA. The CDR3 is 14 amino acids. CDR3 residues: CSLGGGGEADTQYF. CDR3 coding DNA: TGCAGCCTAGGAGGTGGGGGAGAGGCAGATACGCAGTATTTT.

The V gene is TRBV7-9, the J gene TRBJ1-6; a possible D gene is TRBD1 (5 bases). Germline CDR1 is SEHNR and CDR2 is FQNEAQ (reference sequence). The CDR3 covers 17 residues. Trimming left V 5 bases short and J 2 bases short, with 16 bases between. The CDR3 here is CASSPTAGLAYNSPLHF. The CDR3 nucleotides read TGTGCCAGCAGCCCAACCGCAGGGCTGGCCTATAATTCACCCCTCCACTTT.

This clonotype was recorded at least ten times. The rearrangement joins TRBV4-3 to TRBJ1-6, with D possibly being TRBD1 (6 bases). Germline V gives CDR1 LGHNA, CDR2 YSLEER. The V end was cut by 1 base, the J end by 10 bases, with 14 bases between. The CDR3 consists of 15 residues. As DNA, the CDR3 is TGCGCCAGCAGCCAAGCGCAGGGGAGCCGCTCACCCCTCCACTTT. Amino acid sequence: CASSQAQGSRSPLHF.